This TCR beta chain was documented in a study of blood T cells in healthy people across ages. Germline CDR1 MDHEN, CDR2 SYDVKM. This CDR3 spans 15 amino acids. It was with a sample-barcoded 5' primer and a J-beta primer mix that a second PCR of roughly 7 to 12 cycles was run. One entry per CDR3 protein, called by TCRdb with MiXCR from the 5' RACE reads. The sample has 650,000 to 1,000,000 distinct CDR3 sequences, roughly 35% seen once. This TCR was sampled from a man aged 18 to 30 in good health. Sequenced sample: blood. This chain joins TRBV28 and TRBJ2-5, with a possible D match to TRBD2 (6 bases). The J call could be wrong; TRBJ2-7 is a better fit for the DNA end. In nucleotides, the CDR3 is TGTGCCAGCAGGTACCCTGGGCAGGAGGGCTACGAGCAGTACTTC. Its translation is CASRYPGQEGYEQYF.